Below, one T cell receptor (beta chain) is given with its context. This clone was seen only a few times. Its antigen has not been determined. No base-level quality is on record; no much larger clone is a single base apart. V loses 3 bases, J loses 5 bases, and the germline ends lie 13 bases apart. The CDR3 holds 14 amino acids from the cysteine to the phenylalanine. Only CDR3 DNA remains: 42 bases, in frame from the first base. CDR1 and CDR2, looked up from the germline V gene, are SNHLY and FYNNEI. Genomic DNA was isolated from the sorted cells so that the TCRbeta CDR3 region could be sequenced. The immunoSEQ Assay was used for sequencing of TCRbeta CDR3 regions. TCRdb mirrors the immuneACCESS table, restricted to in-frame sequences. Some clones are absent from its copies; in checked studies, under half trace to an unresolved V gene, and the reason for the others is unknown. The sample yields some 50,000 clones; more than 70% were counted once. The top ten clones comprise around 4.3% of the sample.

This specimen belongs to a study of OX40 agonist ivuxolimab in advanced cancers. Study-level background: Ivuxolimab was a fully human IgG2 agonistic monoclonal antibody targeting the costimulatory receptor OX40 (CD134). Intravenous ivuxolimab was administered to patients every 2 weeks at six dose levels: 0.01, 0.1, 0.3, 1.5, 3 and 10 mg/kg. Of the approximately 54 dose-escalation patients, hepatocellular carcinoma was present in some 19, melanoma in some 15, renal cell carcinoma in 9 and head and neck cancer in 9. A male proportion of roughly 80% and a mean age of approximately 61 years, ranging from roughly 23 to 85, were recorded for the dose-escalation cohort. Prior anti-PD-1, anti-PD-L1 or anti-CTLA-4 therapy was permitted, and checkpoint inhibitors had been received by about 36% of dose-escalation patients. Partial responses were achieved by three dose-escalation patients, of whom one had hepatocellular carcinoma and two had cutaneous melanoma. The purpose of peripheral TCRbeta sequencing was to test whether ivuxolimab changed TCR sequence diversity and led to clonal T-cell expansion. The paper covers the monotherapy dose-escalation part of the phase I ivuxolimab trial, which included N = 52 patients. The paper's findings and limits, for the study overall: In the 0.1-3.0 mg/kg groups, partial responders were among the patients with the lowest normalized peripheral clonal expansion, particularly in CD8+ T cells. At doses from 0.1 to 3.0 mg/kg, clonal expansion was seen in both CD4+ and CD8+ blood T cells between baseline and week 6. On average, CD8+ T cells showed more expanded clones than CD4+ T cells after ivuxolimab. Low levels of normalized T-cell clonal expansion were also seen in some patients who did not respond. The antigen specificity of the peripheral T cells that underwent clonal expansion was not determined.

The trial excluded patients who had a history of autoimmune disease or who were on systemic immunosuppression. Peripheral blood for TCR sequencing was collected from all dose cohorts at baseline, on cycle 4 day 1, and on cycle 7 day 1. Samples were obtained from an open-label, multicenter, first-in-human phase I dose-escalation trial of ivuxolimab. Adults with locally advanced or metastatic head and neck squamous cell, hepatocellular, melanoma or renal cell carcinoma were enrolled in the trial. Before TCR sequencing, CD4+ T cells and CD8+ T cells from peripheral blood were sorted into separate populations.

Here the sequenced sample was CD4+ or CD8+ T cells sorted from blood, taken in a trial of the OX40 agonist ivuxolimab. This receptor was identified in an adult with an advanced solid tumor such as melanoma, head and neck, liver or kidney cancer. The V and J segments used are TRBV2 and TRBJ2-5; TRBD2 is perhaps the D gene, given 6 matching bases. The sequence in DNA is TGTGCCAGCAGTGACGACGGGGGACGGGAGACCCAGTACTTC. The encoded protein is CASSDDGGRETQYF. The full variable domain, completed from the reference TRBV2 and TRBJ2-5 proteins outside the CDR3, reads EPEVTQTPSHQVTQMGQEVILRCVPISNHLYFYWYRQILGQKVEFLVSFYNNEISEKSEIFDDQFSVERPDGSNFTLKIRSTKLEDSAMYFCASSDDGGRETQYFGPGTRLLVL.